This T cell receptor beta chain was sequenced for a study of T cells after yellow fever vaccination. The wider study: Preparation used SMART-Seq v4 Ultra Low Input for the low-cell-number fractions. Whole-study results and caveats: The appearance of a small share of clonotypes in both CD4 and CD8 compartments was observed. Abundant contaminating clonotypes from the bulk population could appear in FACS-sorted repertoires. Subsequent booster samples again held most clones from primary vaccination (96% CD4, roughly 91% CD8).

This CDR3 region has 17 residues. CDR1 MNHNS and CDR2 SASEGT come from the germline V gene. V was trimmed by 5 bases and J by 3 bases, leaving 23 bases between them. TCRdb ran MiXCR on the 5' RACE reads and lists one entry per CDR3 protein. The data show tens of thousands of distinct CDR3 sequences, 7.4% seen once. This clonotype was seen only a few times. What it recognizes is unknown. The sequenced sample was CD8+ T cells sorted from PBMCs, obtained 15 days after the yellow fever booster vaccination. This chain connects TRBV6-1 to TRBJ2-7; TRBD1 might be the D (6 bases). The sequence came from a man aged 30 to 39 who received the YFV17D yellow fever vaccine. The CDR3 here is CASSKGDTAILLYEQYF. CDR3 DNA sequence: TGTGCCAGCAGTAAAGGGGACACCGCAATTTTACTCTACGAGCAGTACTTC.